Described below is a single TCR beta chain sequence and its context. These data belong to a study of blood T cell repertoires in COVID-19. Study context: Sample material is recorded as cDNA or gDNA derived from T cells, B-cell-depleted T cells, or PBMCs.

Unmatched junction bases numbered 1, after V lost 3 bases and J lost 6 bases. The germline CDR1 and CDR2 sequences are SEHNR and FQNEAQ (reference sequence). The CDR3 length is 13 residues. Clones were sequenced by immunoSEQ multiplex PCR, and TCRdb holds only the in-frame ones, with some missing. The sample carries about 75,000 clones, 74% recorded once. The source material was peripheral blood. The chain recombines TRBV7-9 with TRBJ1-2; 10 bases match TRBD1. The receptor was derived from a human donor with acute or convalescent COVID-19. The donor label of this sample is uncertain. The CDR3 reads CASSFGTGDGYTF. The CDR3, as DNA: TGTGCCAGCAGCTTCGGGACAGGGGATGGCTACACCTTC.